The 15 T cell receptor beta chains listed next were all sequenced from one sample in a study of blood T cell repertoires in COVID-19 (dated by TCRdb to 2020 to 2021). Library generation was performed with the immunoSEQ multiplex PCR assay. Not all clones reach the TCRdb copy of this immuneACCESS table, which keeps in-frame sequences only. Checked studies attribute under half of the gap to unresolved V genes and leave the rest unexplained. Across this sample there are tens of thousands of clones, with about 70% seen only once. The ten largest clonotypes hold about 40% of the sample. Material for sequencing was peripheral blood. The receptor source for this set is a woman aged 70-85 years with acute or convalescent COVID-19.

The chain joins TRBV7-8 to TRBJ2-3, with TRBD2 matching over 12 bases. CDR3 length equals 17 residues. From germline, CDR1 is SGHVS and CDR2 FQNEAQ. With V trimmed by 5 bases and J by 4 bases, 10 bases remained unmatched. The CDR3 region is CASSPRLGLAGPDTQYF. The CDR3 nucleotides read TGTGCCAGCAGCCCGAGACTTGGACTAGCGGGGCCAGATACGCAGTATTTT.

This rearrangement joins TRBV7-9 to TRBJ2-1; D remains unclear. There are 13 residues in the CDR3. V was pared by 5 bases and J by 4 bases, with 9 bases between. CDR1 is SEHNR and CDR2 is FQNEAQ in the germline V gene (reference sequence). The CDR3 nucleotides read TGTGCCAGCAGCCGAGGCGCTTACAATGAGCAGTTCTTC. Translating it yields CASSRGAYNEQFF.

The chain is built from TRBV5-6 and TRBJ1-2; tentative D call: TRBD1 (5 bases). Germline V gene sequence: CDR1 SGHDT, CDR2 YYEEEE. The CDR3 has 17 amino acids. V lost 4 bases and J lost 8, with 27 bases in between. CDR3 region: CASSPYQPYRILGGYTF. The CDR3 DNA reads as TGTGCCAGCAGCCCATACCAACCCTACAGGATCCTGGGGGGCTACACCTTC.

This clone occurred once. The rearrangement uses TRBV19 and TRBJ1-2, with TRBD1 as a possible D gene (5 bases). CDR3 length equals 13 residues. Germline lookup yields CDR1 LNHDA and CDR2 SQIVND (reference sequence). Between the trimmed V and J ends, which lost 3 bases and 4 bases, there was a span of 9 bases. The chain's CDR3 is CASSIRQSYGYTF. The CDR3 region has the DNA TGTGCCAGTAGTATTCGACAGTCCTATGGCTACACCTTC.

The chain couples TRBV7-2 to TRBJ2-1; TRBD1 aligns across 8 bases. Germline V lookup: CDR1 SGHTA, CDR2 FQGNSA. The CDR3 length is 14 residues. V shed 1 base and J 15 bases; nucleotides not matched to a gene: 11. Here the CDR3 DNA reads TGTGCCAGCAGCTTAGGTCGGGGTGACAGGGGTCGGTTCTTC. Its protein is CASSLGRGDRGRFF.

This clone was detected a few times. This rearrangement joins TRBV24-1 to TRBJ1-4; 8 bases are shared with TRBD1. CDR3 length: 14 amino acids. V was pared by 7 bases and J by 7 bases, with 7 bases of the junction left unmatched. From germline, CDR1 is KGHDR and CDR2 SFDVKD. The CDR3: CATSSGGQGEKLFF. DNA for the CDR3: TGTGCCACCAGCTCTGGTGGACAGGGTGAAAAACTGTTTTTT.

The rearrangement joins TRBV27 to TRBJ1-5; possible D gene TRBD1, 5 bases. Trimming left V 2 bases short and J 5 bases short, with 10 bases between. This CDR3 has 14 residues. Germline V gene lookup returns CDR1 MNHEY and CDR2 SMNVEV (reference sequence). The CDR3 reads CASSLQGTYQPQHF. The CDR3 DNA is TGTGCCAGCAGTTTACAGGGAACTTATCAGCCCCAGCATTTT.

The chain links TRBV5-5 to TRBJ2-3; 9 bases are a match to TRBD2. V lost 4 bases to trimming and J lost 0 bases; unmatched junction nucleotides: 6. Germline lookup yields CDR1 SGHKS and CDR2 YYEKEE (reference sequence). The CDR3 is made up of 16 amino acids. The CDR3 here is CASSGIAGVSTDTQYF. The CDR3 nucleotides read TGTGCCAGCAGCGGGATAGCGGGGGTGAGCACAGATACGCAGTATTTT.

The V call is TRBV5-6, the J call TRBJ1-2; maybe TRBD1 (6 bases). Trimming removed 4 bases at V and 5 bases at J, with 18 bases between. This CDR3 comprises 15 residues. The germline V gene has CDR1 SGHDT and CDR2 YYEEEE. This CDR3 reads CASSRMTGTIYGYTF. The DNA for the CDR3 is TGTGCCAGCAGCAGAATGACAGGAACCATTTATGGCTACACCTTC.

The chain links TRBV6-2 or TRBV6-3 to TRBJ2-5; TRBD2 might be the D (6 bases). The V gene lost 5 bases and the J gene lost 2 bases, with 12 bases spanning the gap. This CDR3 contains 14 residues. Germline CDR1 and CDR2: MNHEY and SVGEGT. CDR3 in amino acids: CASSPTRFQETQYF. CDR3 nucleotides: TGTGCCAGCAGTCCGACTAGGTTTCAAGAGACCCAGTACTTC.

The chain recombines TRBV3-1 (or the pseudogene TRBV3-2) with TRBJ2-1; D is possibly TRBD2 (6 bases). This CDR3 comprises 14 residues. Trimming cost V 0 bases and J 6 bases, with 9 bases left between them. Germline V gene data show CDR1 as LGHDT and CDR2 as YNNKEL (reference sequence). The CDR3 sequence: CASSQETRSNEQFF. The CDR3 DNA follows: TGTGCCAGCAGCCAAGAGACTAGATCCAATGAGCAGTTCTTC.

On this clone itself: Other DNA sequences from this sample encode an identical CDR3 as well. V gene TRBV28 combines with J gene TRBJ1-5, with D possibly TRBD1 on 6 matching bases. This CDR3 is built from 12 residues. Germline values: CDR1 MDHEN, CDR2 SYDVKM. V was shortened by 10 bases and J by 2 bases, with 9 bases between the two germline ends. For the CDR3, the DNA is TGTGCCACCTGGACAGGCAATCAGCCCCAGCATTTT. It is translated as CATWTGNQPQHF.

This sequence joins TRBV7-9 and TRBJ1-1; 7 nucleotides match TRBD1. V was pared by 7 bases and J by 7 bases, with 9 bases of the junction left unmatched. CDR1 SEHNR and CDR2 FQNEAQ come from the germline V gene (reference sequence). This CDR3 has 13 amino acids. The DNA of the CDR3 is TGTGCCAGCACCCTTGGGACAGCTAGTGAAGCTTTCTTT. Protein product: CASTLGTASEAFF.

This clone has only one observation. The rearrangement links TRBV19 to TRBJ2-5, with 9 bases lining up with TRBD2. Germline V lookup: CDR1 LNHDA, CDR2 SQIVND (reference sequence). This CDR3 comprises 15 residues. The V segment lost 6 bases and the J segment 1 base; nucleotides outside the gene matches: 6. CDR3 sequence (DNA): TGTGCCAGTAGCATGGGCGGGGGGGGCCAAGAGACCCAGTACTTC. Its translation is CASSMGGGGQETQYF.

V usage is TRBV6-1 and J usage is TRBJ2-3; D may be TRBD2 (6 bases). Trimming shortened V by 2 bases and J by 8 bases, and 11 bases separated the two germline ends. The germline V gene has CDR1 MNHNS and CDR2 SASEGT. The CDR3 is made up of 13 amino acids. CDR3 sequence: CASSESPEGTQYF. The DNA of the CDR3 is TGTGCCAGCAGTGAAAGCCCGGAGGGTACGCAGTATTTT.